This is a list of T cell receptor beta chains from one sample in a study of blood T cells in healthy people across ages. Via MiXCR, TCRdb re-called the 5' RACE reads, giving one row per CDR3 protein. The sample includes hundreds of thousands of distinct CDR3 sequences, approximately 29% of them seen just once. Material: blood. Receptors originate from an elderly woman in good health. Both conserved end residues are part of each CDR3. A D gene is named only where the DNA matches it firmly. A clone size is listed for some rows: how often the clone was seen (once, few, many), or a class if it is expanded.

D	size	V	J	DNA	CDR3
NA	many	TRBV4-3	TRBJ1-6	TGCGCCAGCAGCCAAGATGACCGTCCCCCCTTGGCCCTCCACTTT	CASSQDDRPPLALHF
NA	many	TRBV16	TRBJ1-2	TGTGCCAGCAGTAAGACCAACTATGGCTACACCTTC	CASSKTNYGYTF
NA	NA	TRBV20-1	TRBJ2-1	TGCAGTGCTAGATGGTCGACGGGCGGAGCCTACAATGAGCAGTTCTTC	CSARWSTGGAYNEQFF
NA	many	TRBV30	TRBJ1-2	TGTGCCTGGAGTGTAATGCGGTCAGCTAACTATGGCTACACCTTC	CAWSVMRSANYGYTF
NA	NA	TRBV5-1	TRBJ1-6	TGCGCCAGCAGCTTGGAGGCCTGGTCCCTAACCCTCCACTTT	CASSLEAWSLTLHF
NA	few	TRBV14	TRBJ2-7	TGTGCCAGCAGCCAAGACACACAGGGCCCCTACGAGCAGTACTTC	CASSQDTQGPYEQYF
NA	many	TRBV18	TRBJ2-7	TGTGCCAGCTCACCGGGGCAATCAGTCGTCTACGAGCAGTACTTC	CASSPGQSVVYEQYF
NA	many	TRBV6-5	TRBJ2-5	TGTGCCAGCAGTAGTTACAGAACCCAAGAGACCCAGTACTTC	CASSSYRTQETQYF
NA	many	TRBV29-1	TRBJ2-1	TGCAGCGTCACAACCTACAATGAGCAGTTCTTC	CSVTTYNEQFF
NA	many	TRBV20-1	TRBJ2-3	TGCAGTGCTATTATCCCCAATGATGCAGATACGCAGTATTTT	CSAIIPNDADTQYF
NA	NA	TRBV7-9	TRBJ2-5	TGTGCCAGCAGCTTAGGGGACAAAGGGCAAGAGACCCAGTACTTC	CASSLGDKGQETQYF
NA	NA	TRBV18	TRBJ1-1	TGTGCCAGCTCACCACGTCGGGCAGGGAGGGGGAACACTGAAGCTTTCTTT	CASSPRRAGRGNTEAFF
NA	many	TRBV18	TRBJ2-6	TGTGCCAGCTCACCCCTGGAGGCAACTGGGGCCAACGTCCTGACTTTC	CASSPLEATGANVLTF
TRBD1	many	TRBV7-2	TRBJ1-5	TGTGCCAGCAGCCCCTCCGGGACAGGGGGGAGCAATCAGCCCCAGCATTTT	CASSPSGTGGSNQPQHF
TRBD1	many	TRBV5-6	TRBJ1-2	TGTGCCAGCAGCGGCAGACAGGGAGCAATGGCTAACTATGGCTACACCTTC	CASSGRQGAMANYGYTF